This T cell receptor (beta chain) derives from a study of cytomegalovirus exposure and HLA in healthy donors (dated by TCRdb to about 2017). General notes on the study: According to a later analysis, one platform produced both the roughly 130 validation repertoires and the 666 repertoires of the first cohort. The study was designed to test whether signatures of past pathogen exposure could be identified by cataloging public T cell receptors. In addition to the first cohort of about 650 subjects, a separate validation cohort of about 120 different subjects was used. High-throughput TCR immunosequencing, statistical association of individual TCRs with disease status, and machine learning were combined to predict cytomegalovirus infection status. Overall study outcomes, separate from this receptor: A later analysis found that TCRs clustered in the first cohort also tended to co-occur in the 95 to 150 validation repertoires, with approximately 94% of cluster scores above 0. Most TCR sequences were observed very rarely across donors, whereas some public TCRs were present in many individuals. A later analysis lacked HLA typing for the validation cohort, so it scored co-occurrence in that cohort across all 110 or so repertoires. In both the original and validation cohorts, the classifier was reported to diagnose cytomegalovirus status with high specificity and sensitivity. The study gave a list of more than 150 TCR beta chains associated with cytomegalovirus. The authors suggested that the approach could potentially be generalized to other disease states and immunological phenotypes. Three of the identified cytomegalovirus-associated TCR beta chains were confirmed in vitro to be specific for cytomegalovirus antigens.

Separate from the approximately 670-subject first cohort, the validation cohort of 120 subjects was the group to which the donors belonged. A remark on this clone: Its antigen remains undetermined. No quality values exist for individual bases; no much larger clone is one base distant.

CDR1 and CDR2 (MDHEN, SYDVKM) derive from the germline V gene. Trimmed from V: 5 bases; trimmed from J: 4 bases; junction bases lacking a gene match: 14. Its CDR3 holds 17 amino acids, cysteine through phenylalanine. The sequence is cut down to CDR3 DNA, 51 bases in frame from base 1. Receptors were amplified or captured by the immunoSEQ multiplex PCR assay. The study's own analysis went as follows. A statistical classification framework was built to diagnose cytomegalovirus status from the catalog of TCR beta chain sequences. TCRdb holds this immuneACCESS table with in-frame rearrangements only. Some clones are missing; in checked studies, unresolved V genes explain under half, and the rest has no known cause. The D gene and trimming were derived from the DNA, and the V and J assignments and clone size from that table. This sample comprises roughly 100,000 clones, roughly 90% of them detected only once. The top ten constitute 1.5% to 2% of the sample.

This clonotype was sampled from a woman in her late teens or twenties in good health and CMV-seropositive. The V and J segments used are TRBV28 and TRBJ1-1; the central 9 bases match TRBD1. The sequencing input was PBMCs. The CDR3 protein: CASSQYGTGRRSTEAFF. The DNA is as follows: TGTGCCAGCAGTCAATACGGGACAGGGAGAAGGAGCACTGAAGCTTTCTTT. With the rest looked up from the reference TRBV28 and TRBJ1-1 genes rather than sequenced, the full variable domain is DVKVTQSSRYLVKRTGEKVFLECVQDMDHENMFWYRQDPGLGLRLIYFSYDVKMKEKGDIPEGYSVSREKKERFSLILESASTNQTSMYLCASSQYGTGRRSTEAFFGQGTRLTVV.